This passage covers 6 T cell receptor beta chains from one sample sequenced in a study of chronic HIV infection and antiretroviral therapy (dated by TCRdb to between 2014 and 2017). The library was generated by 5' RACE. The sequencing machine was an Illumina MiSeq. TCRdb itself trimmed the public reads at Q25 with fastp, ran MiXCR and retained productive beta chains. For every CDR3 protein sequence, its rows merge into one entry that carries the most common genes and DNA. The sample contains approximately 47,000 distinct CDR3 sequences, about 19% of them found a single time. 2.8% of the sample goes to the ten largest clones. Sequencing was carried out using peripheral blood. The receptors originated from an adult who had HIV and had not received antiretroviral therapy, or was an uninfected healthy control (not recorded which).

This chain links TRBV11-2 with TRBJ1-3, with D tentatively TRBD1 (5 bases). The V gene lost 5 bases and the J gene lost 7 bases, with 12 bases spanning the gap. The CDR3 sequence is 13 residues long. Looked up from germline, CDR1 is SGHAT and CDR2 is FQNNGV. This chain's CDR3 is CASSQDRRNTIYF. CDR3 in DNA: TGTGCCAGCAGCCAAGACAGAAGGAACACCATATATTTT.

The CDR3 spells CASSDDSYNSPLHF. DNA for the CDR3: TGCGCCAGCAGCGATGACTCCTATAATTCACCCCTCCACTTT. V gene TRBV10-2 combines with J gene TRBJ1-6; D is unresolved. Germline V gene data show CDR1 as WSHSY and CDR2 as SAAADI. The length of the CDR3 is 14 residues. The germline V and J ends were trimmed by 6 bases and 0 bases, with 6 bases remaining between them.

The rearrangement joins TRBV7-9 to TRBJ1-2; 8 bases are a match to TRBD1. The CDR3 contains 15 residues. V lost 5 bases and J lost 6; bases outside the gene matches: 11. Germline V lookup: CDR1 SEHNR, CDR2 FQNEAQ (reference sequence). The CDR3 nucleotides are TGTGCCAGCAGCCCGAACCCCACAGGGGGGGATGGCTACACCTTC. It yields the protein CASSPNPTGGDGYTF.

V usage is TRBV28 and J usage is TRBJ1-5; tentative D call: TRBD1 (5 bases). V lost 7 bases to trimming and J lost 7 bases, with 17 bases between them. Looked up from germline, CDR1 is MDHEN and CDR2 is SYDVKM. This CDR3 has 14 residues. The chain's CDR3 is CASKNGAGRQPQHF. The CDR3 DNA follows: TGTGCCAGCAAGAATGGGGCAGGGCGACAGCCCCAGCATTTT. Drawing the rest from reference TRBV28 and TRBJ1-5, the complete variable domain is DVKVTQSSRYLVKRTGEKVFLECVQDMDHENMFWYRQDPGLGLRLIYFSYDVKMKEKGDIPEGYSVSREKKERFSLILESASTNQTSMYLCASKNGAGRQPQHFGDGTRLSIL.

This sequence joins TRBV20-1 and TRBJ2-3; D is unclear. The CDR3 spans 14 residues. The V and J ends lost 0 bases and 2 bases respectively, with 9 bases between them. Germline V gene lookup returns CDR1 DFQATT and CDR2 SNEGSKA (reference sequence). The CDR3 sequence is CSARDLTNTDTQYF. The CDR3 region has the DNA TGCAGTGCTAGAGATCTAACTAACACAGATACGCAGTATTTT.

This clonotype was seen only a few times. The V gene is TRBV10-3, the J gene TRBJ1-1, with no clear D. V lost 6 bases, J lost 5 bases, and 13 bases lay in between. CDR3 size: 13 residues. In germline, CDR1 is ENHRY, CDR2 SYGVKD. In DNA form, the CDR3 reads TGTGCCATCAGGGACCGGGCGGAGACTGAAGCTTTCTTT. It specifies CAIRDRAETEAFF.